This passage covers 9 T cell receptor beta chains from one sample sequenced in a study of CXCR3-negative and CXCR3-positive naive CD8 T cells. Their recognized antigens are unknown. Study-level results: More hydrophobic TRB CDR3s were found in CXCR3-positive naive cells than in CXCR3-negative naive cells.

UMI-labeled 5' RACE TRB cDNA libraries were prepared from the cells. TCRdb reworked the 5' RACE reads into one entry per CDR3 protein, no DNA. With approximately 120,000 distinct CDR3 sequences in the sample, the ten largest clones hold around 0.36%. Sequencing was performed on naive CXCR3+ CD8+ T cells from blood. Subset: CD45RO-CCR7+CD27+CD95- naive CD8+ T cells expressing CXCR3 (TNR3+). The receptors stem from a human donor in good health. Some clones in this sample may be carry-over from other donors' samples.

The chain links TRBV4-2 to TRBJ1-2; TCRdb's D call, TRBD1, is unchecked because there is no DNA. This CDR3 region has 14 residues. Germline V gene sequence: CDR1 LGHNA, CDR2 YNFKEQ. CDR3 sequence reads: CASSQDWDEQGYTF.

This chain joins TRBV29-1 and TRBJ2-1; the D call from TCRdb, TRBD2, cannot be confirmed without DNA. The CDR3 has 11 residues. Germline V gene data show CDR1 as SQVTM and CDR2 as ANQGSEA. The CDR3 loop is CSLAGYNEQFF.

The chain recombines TRBV21-1 with TRBJ1-1; lacking DNA, the TRBD1 call made by TCRdb goes unchecked. TRBV21-1 is designated a pseudogene. CDR3 size: 14 residues. The CDR3 is CASSKVRGDYEAFF.

The chain recombines TRBV28 with TRBJ2-5. Germline values: CDR1 MDHEN, CDR2 SYDVKM. The CDR3 runs to 13 residues. The CDR3 region is CASSFVWEETQYF.

V gene TRBV13 combines with J gene TRBJ2-3; the TCRdb call, TRBD2, lacks DNA for checking. CDR3 length: 12 amino acids. Germline values: CDR1 PRHDT, CDR2 FYEKMQ (reference sequence). CDR3 residues: CASSLESDTQYF.

The chain recombines TRBV7-9 with TRBJ2-5. The CDR3 is made up of 15 amino acids. Germline-derived CDR1 and CDR2 are SEHNR and FQNEAQ (reference sequence). CDR3 sequence reads: CASSLPRGTQETQYF. The full variable domain, completed using reference TRBV7-9 and TRBJ2-5, is DTGVSQNPRHKITKRGQNVTFRCDPISEHNRLYWYRQTLGQGPEFLTYFQNEAQLEKSRLLSDRFSAERPKGSFSTLEIQRTEQGDSAMYLCASSLPRGTQETQYFGPGTRLLVL.

This chain uses TRBV19 with TRBJ2-1; TCRdb outputs TRBD2, but without DNA this stays unchecked. The CDR3 runs to 15 residues. The V gene's germline CDR1 is LNHDA and CDR2 SQIVND (reference sequence). CDR3 residues: CASSIGSGSWNEQFF.

The genes are TRBV4-1 and TRBJ1-2; checking the TCRdb D call of TRBD1 is not possible without DNA. The CDR3 has 13 amino acids. Germline CDR1 is MGHRA and CDR2 is YSYEKL. The CDR3 sequence: CASSQATPDGYTF.

The genes are TRBV20-1 and TRBJ2-2. The germline V gene encodes CDR1 DFQATT and CDR2 SNEGSKA (reference sequence). This CDR3 contains 16 residues. This CDR3 is CSARDAPRGDTGELFF.